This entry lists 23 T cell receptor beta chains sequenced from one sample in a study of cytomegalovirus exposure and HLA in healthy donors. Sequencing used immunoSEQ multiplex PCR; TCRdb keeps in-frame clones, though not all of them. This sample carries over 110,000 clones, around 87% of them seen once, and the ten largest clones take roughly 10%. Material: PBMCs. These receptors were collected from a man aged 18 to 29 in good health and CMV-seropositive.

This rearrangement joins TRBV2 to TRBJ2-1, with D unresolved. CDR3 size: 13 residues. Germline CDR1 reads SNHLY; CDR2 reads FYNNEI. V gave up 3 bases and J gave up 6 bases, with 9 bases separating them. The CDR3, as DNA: TGTGCCAGCAGTGATACCCCGAGCAATGAGCAGTTCTTC. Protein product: CASSDTPSNEQFF.

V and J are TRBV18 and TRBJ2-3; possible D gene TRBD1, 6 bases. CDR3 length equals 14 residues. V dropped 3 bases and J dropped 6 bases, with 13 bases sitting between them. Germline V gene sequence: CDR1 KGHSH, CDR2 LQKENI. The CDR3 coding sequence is TGTGCCAGCTCACCCACAGGGCCAAGGGATACGCAGTATTTT. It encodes CASSPTGPRDTQYF.

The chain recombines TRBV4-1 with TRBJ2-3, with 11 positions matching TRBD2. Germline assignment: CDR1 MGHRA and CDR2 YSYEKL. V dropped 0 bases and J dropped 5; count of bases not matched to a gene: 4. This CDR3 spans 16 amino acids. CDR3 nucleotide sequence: TGCGCCAGCAGCCAAGAACTAGCGGGAGAAGGAGATACGCAGTATTTT. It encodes CASSQELAGEGDTQYF.

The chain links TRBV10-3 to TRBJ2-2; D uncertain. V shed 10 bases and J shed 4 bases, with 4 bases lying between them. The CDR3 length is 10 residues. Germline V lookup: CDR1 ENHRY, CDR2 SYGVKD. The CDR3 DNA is TGTGCCAGCGGCACCGGGGAGCTGTTTTTT. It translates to CASGTGELFF.

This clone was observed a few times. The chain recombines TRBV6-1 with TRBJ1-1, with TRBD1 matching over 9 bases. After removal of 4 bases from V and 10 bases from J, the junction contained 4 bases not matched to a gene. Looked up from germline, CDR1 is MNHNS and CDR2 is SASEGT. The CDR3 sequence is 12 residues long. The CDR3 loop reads CASSGNRGRAFF. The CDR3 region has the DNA TGTGCCAGCAGTGGGAACAGGGGGCGAGCTTTCTTT.

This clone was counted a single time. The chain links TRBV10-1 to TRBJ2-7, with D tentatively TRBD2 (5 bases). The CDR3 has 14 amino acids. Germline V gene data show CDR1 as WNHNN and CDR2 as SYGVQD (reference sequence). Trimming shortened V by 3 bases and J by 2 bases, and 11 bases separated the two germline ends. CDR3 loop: CASSDWGAPYEQYF. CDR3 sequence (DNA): TGCGCCAGCAGTGACTGGGGAGCCCCCTACGAGCAGTACTTC.

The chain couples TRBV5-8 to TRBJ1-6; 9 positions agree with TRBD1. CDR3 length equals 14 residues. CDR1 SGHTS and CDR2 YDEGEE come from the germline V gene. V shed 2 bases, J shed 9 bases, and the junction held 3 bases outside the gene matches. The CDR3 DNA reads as TGTGCCAGCAGCTTCCTGGGACAGGGTTCACCCCTCCACTTT. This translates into CASSFLGQGSPLHF.

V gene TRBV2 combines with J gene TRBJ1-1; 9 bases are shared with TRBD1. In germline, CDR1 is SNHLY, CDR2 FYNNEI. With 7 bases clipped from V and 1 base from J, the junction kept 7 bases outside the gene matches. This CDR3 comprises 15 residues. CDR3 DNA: TGTGCCAGCATCCGACAGGGGGTCGGGAACACTGAAGCTTTCTTT. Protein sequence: CASIRQGVGNTEAFF.

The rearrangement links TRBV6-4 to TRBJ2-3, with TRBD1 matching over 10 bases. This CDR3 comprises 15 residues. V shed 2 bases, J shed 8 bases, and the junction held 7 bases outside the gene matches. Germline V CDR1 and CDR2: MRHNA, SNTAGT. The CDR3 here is CASSDPGQGVGTQYF. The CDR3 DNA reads TGTGCCAGCAGTGACCCAGGACAGGGGGTGGGTACGCAGTATTTT.

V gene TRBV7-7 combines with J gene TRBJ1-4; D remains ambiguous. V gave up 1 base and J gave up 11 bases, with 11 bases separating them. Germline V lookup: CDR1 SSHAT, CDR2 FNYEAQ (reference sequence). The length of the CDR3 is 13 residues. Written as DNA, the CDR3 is TGTGCCAGCAGCTTAGGTTTCTCGGGGAAACTGTTTTTT. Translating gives CASSLGFSGKLFF.

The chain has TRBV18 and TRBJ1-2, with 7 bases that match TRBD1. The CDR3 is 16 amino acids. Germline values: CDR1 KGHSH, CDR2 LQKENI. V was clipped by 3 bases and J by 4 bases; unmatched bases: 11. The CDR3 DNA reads TGTGCCAGCTCACCGCTGGGATCGCCAGGGGGCTATGGCTACACCTTC. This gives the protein CASSPLGSPGGYGYTF.

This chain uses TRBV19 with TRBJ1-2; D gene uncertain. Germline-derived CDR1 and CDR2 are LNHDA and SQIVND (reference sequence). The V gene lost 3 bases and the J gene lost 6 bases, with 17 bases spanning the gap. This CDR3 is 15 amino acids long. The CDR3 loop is CASSIRLGFMDGYTF. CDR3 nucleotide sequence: TGTGCCAGTAGTATTCGTCTGGGCTTCATGGATGGCTACACCTTC.

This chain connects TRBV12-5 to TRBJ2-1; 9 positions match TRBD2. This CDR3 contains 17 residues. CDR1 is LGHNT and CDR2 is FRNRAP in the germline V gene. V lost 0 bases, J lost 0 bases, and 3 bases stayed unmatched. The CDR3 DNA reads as TGTGCTAGTGGTTTGGTAGCTAGCGGGGTCTCCTACAATGAGCAGTTCTTC. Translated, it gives CASGLVASGVSYNEQFF.

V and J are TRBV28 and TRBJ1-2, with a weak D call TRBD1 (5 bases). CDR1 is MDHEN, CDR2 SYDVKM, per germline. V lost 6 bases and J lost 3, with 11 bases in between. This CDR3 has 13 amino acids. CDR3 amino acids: CASSFLGDYGYTF. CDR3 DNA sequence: TGTGCCAGCAGCTTCCTAGGGGACTATGGCTACACCTTC.

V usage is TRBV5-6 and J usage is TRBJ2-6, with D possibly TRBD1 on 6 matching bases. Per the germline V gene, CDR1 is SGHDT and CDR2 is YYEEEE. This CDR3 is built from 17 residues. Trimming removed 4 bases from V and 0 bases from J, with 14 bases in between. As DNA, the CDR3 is TGTGCCAGCAGCCCCTGGGACACCAGCTCTGGGGCCAACGTCCTGACTTTC. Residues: CASSPWDTSSGANVLTF. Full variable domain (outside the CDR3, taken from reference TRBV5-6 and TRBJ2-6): DAGVTQSPTHLIKTRGQQVTLRCSPKSGHDTVSWYQQALGQGPQFIFQYYEEEERQRGNFPDRFSGHQFPNYSSELNVNALLLGDSALYLCASSPWDTSSGANVLTFGAGSRLTVL.

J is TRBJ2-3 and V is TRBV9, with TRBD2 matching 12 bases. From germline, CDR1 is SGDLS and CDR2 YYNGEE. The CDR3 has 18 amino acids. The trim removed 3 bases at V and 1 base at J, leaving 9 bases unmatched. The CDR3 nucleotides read TGTGCCAGCAGCGCCGCTAGCGGGAGGGCGGGCGGCACAGATACGCAGTATTTT. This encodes CASSAASGRAGGTDTQYF.

For the CDR3, the DNA is TGTGCCAGCAGCCCGGACAATACCTACGAGCAGTACTTC. Its protein is CASSPDNTYEQYF. J is TRBJ2-7 and V is TRBV6-5; D is possibly TRBD1 (5 bases). This CDR3 spans 13 amino acids. The germline CDR1 and CDR2 sequences are MNHEY and SVGAGI. V lost 6 bases and J 2 bases, leaving 11 bases between the germline ends.

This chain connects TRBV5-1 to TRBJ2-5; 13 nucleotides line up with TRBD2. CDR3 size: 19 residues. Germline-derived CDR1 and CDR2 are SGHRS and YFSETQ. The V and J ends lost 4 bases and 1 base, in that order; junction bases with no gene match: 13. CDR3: CASSQKQGRLAGGQETQYF. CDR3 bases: TGCGCCAGCAGCCAAAAACAGGGGCGACTAGCGGGGGGCCAAGAGACCCAGTACTTC.

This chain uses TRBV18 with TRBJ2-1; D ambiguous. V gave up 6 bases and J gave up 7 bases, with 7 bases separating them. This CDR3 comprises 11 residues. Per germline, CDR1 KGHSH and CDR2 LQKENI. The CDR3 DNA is TGTGCCAGCTCTCCTATGAATGAGCAGTTCTTC. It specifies CASSPMNEQFF.

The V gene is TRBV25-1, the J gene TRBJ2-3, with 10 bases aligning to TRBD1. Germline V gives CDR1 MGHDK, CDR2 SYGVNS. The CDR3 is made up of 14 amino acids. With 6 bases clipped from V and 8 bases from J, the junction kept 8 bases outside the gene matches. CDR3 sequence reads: CASSDRGLVVTQYF. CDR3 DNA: TGTGCCAGCAGCGACAGGGGGCTGGTCGTTACGCAGTATTTT.

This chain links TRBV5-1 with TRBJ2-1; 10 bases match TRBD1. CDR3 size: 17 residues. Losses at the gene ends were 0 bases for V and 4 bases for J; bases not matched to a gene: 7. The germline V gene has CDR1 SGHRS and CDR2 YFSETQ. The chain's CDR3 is CASSLARDRGRYNEQFF. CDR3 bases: TGCGCCAGCAGCTTGGCCCGGGACAGGGGCCGGTACAATGAGCAGTTCTTC.

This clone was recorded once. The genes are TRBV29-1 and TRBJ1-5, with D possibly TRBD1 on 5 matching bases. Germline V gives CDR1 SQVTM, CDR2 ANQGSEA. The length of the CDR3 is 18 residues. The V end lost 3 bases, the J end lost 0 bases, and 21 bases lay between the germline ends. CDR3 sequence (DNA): TGCAGCGTTGAGTCGGGTAAACAGGAACATTATAGCAATCAGCCCCAGCATTTT. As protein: CSVESGKQEHYSNQPQHF.

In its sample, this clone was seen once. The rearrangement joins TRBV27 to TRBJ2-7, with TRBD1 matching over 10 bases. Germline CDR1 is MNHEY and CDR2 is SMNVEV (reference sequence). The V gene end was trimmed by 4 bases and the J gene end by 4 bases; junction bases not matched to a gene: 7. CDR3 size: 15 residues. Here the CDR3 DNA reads TGTGCCAGCAGTTCGGCCGGGACAGGGGCGTACGAGCAGTACTTC. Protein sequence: CASSSAGTGAYEQYF.